These 27 T cell receptor beta chains originate from one sample sequenced in a study of T-cell reconstitution after alpha-beta-depleted transplantation in children. TCRbeta library preparation incorporated unique molecular identifiers. Using its own MiXCR run on the PCR reads, TCRdb lists one record per CDR3 protein. The sample lists about 300,000 distinct CDR3 sequences; around 9.1% were seen once. Material: PBMCs, obtained before TCRalphabeta/CD19-depleted stem cell transplant. The receptors shown here come from a boy less than two years old with acute myeloid leukemia, due to receive a stem cell transplant.

This clonotype was picked up a small number of times. V usage is TRBV5-5 and J usage is TRBJ2-7; either TRBD1 or TRBD2 may fit D (5 bases each). Trimming cost V 2 bases and J 2 bases, with 17 bases left between them. Germline loops: CDR1 SGHKS, CDR2 YYEKEE (reference sequence). The CDR3 has 16 amino acids. CDR3 sequence: CASSFTPGTRAYEQYF. The CDR3 region has the DNA TGTGCCAGCAGCTTTACCCCGGGGACGAGGGCCTACGAGCAGTACTTC.

Ten or more counts support this clonotype. V and J are TRBV29-1 and TRBJ2-7; 7 positions agree with TRBD2. CDR1 is SQVTM and CDR2 is ANQGSEA in the germline V gene. Losses at the gene ends were 4 bases for V and 2 bases for J; bases not matched to a gene: 5. CDR3 size: 13 residues. CDR3 protein: CSVGGRGPYEQYF. CDR3 nucleotide sequence: TGCAGCGTTGGGGGGAGGGGACCCTACGAGCAGTACTTC.

V gene TRBV5-6 combines with J gene TRBJ1-5, with TRBD1 matching 7 bases. The CDR3 extends over 14 amino acids. V shed 2 bases, J shed 6 bases, and the junction held 5 bases outside the gene matches. Germline V CDR1 and CDR2: SGHDT, YYEEEE. The CDR3 loop reads CASSLAGGLQPQHF. The CDR3 DNA is TGTGCCAGCAGCTTAGCAGGGGGACTTCAGCCCCAGCATTTT.

This clonotype was counted at least ten times. The V and J genes are TRBV9 and TRBJ2-1, with 7 bases fitting TRBD2. Germline V lookup: CDR1 SGDLS, CDR2 YYNGEE. Losses at the gene ends were 1 base for V and 4 bases for J; bases not matched to a gene: 5. The CDR3 loop spans 15 amino acids. CDR3 DNA sequence: TGTGCCAGCAGCGTAAGGGAGGGAGAGTACAATGAGCAGTTCTTC. Its translation is CASSVREGEYNEQFF.

This clonotype was seen ten or more times. The chain links TRBV7-9 to TRBJ2-5; D not resolved. The V gene's germline CDR1 is SEHNR and CDR2 FQNEAQ (reference sequence). V was pared by 3 bases and J by 5 bases, with 13 bases between. The CDR3 sequence is 14 residues long. The CDR3 region has the DNA TGTGCCAGCAGCTTGGAAGCTGGCACGGAGACCCAGTACTTC. This translates into CASSLEAGTETQYF. Variable domain in full (rest from reference TRBV7-9 and TRBJ2-5): DTGVSQNPRHKITKRGQNVTFRCDPISEHNRLYWYRQTLGQGPEFLTYFQNEAQLEKSRLLSDRFSAERPKGSFSTLEIQRTEQGDSAMYLCASSLEAGTETQYFGPGTRLLVL.

At least ten counts were recorded for this clonotype. The chain carries TRBV12-3 or TRBV12-4 and TRBJ2-6; no reliable D call. Trimming removed 2 bases from V and 1 base from J, with 9 bases in between. The CDR3 contains 16 residues. The CDR3 sequence: CASSLLWPSGANVLTF. The CDR3 DNA follows: TGTGCCAGCAGTTTATTGTGGCCTTCTGGGGCCAACGTCCTGACTTTC.

V usage is TRBV28 and J usage is TRBJ2-1, with a possible D match to TRBD2 (6 bases). Judging by the DNA end, TRBJ2-7 fits better; the J call may be wrong. Germline V gene sequence: CDR1 MDHEN, CDR2 SYDVKM. The CDR3 sequence is 16 residues long. CDR3 region: CASSRIRRGGNNEQYF. Here the CDR3 DNA reads TGTGCCAGCAGCCGAATTCGGCGGGGAGGCAACAATGAGCAGTACTTC.

At least ten counts were recorded for this clonotype. V usage is TRBV12-3 or TRBV12-4 and J usage is TRBJ2-7, with 8 bases matching TRBD1. This CDR3 contains 15 residues. V lost 5 bases, J lost 2 bases, and 8 bases stayed unmatched. The CDR3 sequence: CASSEDRALAYEQYF. Written as DNA, the CDR3 is TGTGCCAGCAGTGAGGACAGGGCCCTAGCCTACGAGCAGTACTTC.

This clonotype was detected many times. The CDR3 coding sequence is TGTGCCAGCAGCTTAGTAGGATCGGGCCGAGAGACCCAGTACTTC. As protein: CASSLVGSGRETQYF. J is TRBJ2-5 and V is TRBV7-9; D call uncertain. The V gene lost 1 base and the J gene lost 4 bases, with 13 bases spanning the gap. The CDR3 sequence is 15 residues long. Germline V gene lookup returns CDR1 SEHNR and CDR2 FQNEAQ (reference sequence).

The rearrangement uses TRBV5-5 and TRBJ2-2; D not certain. The CDR3 contains 16 residues. Germline V gives CDR1 SGHKS, CDR2 YYEKEE (reference sequence). V was trimmed by 0 bases and J by 0 bases, leaving 9 bases between them. The CDR3 DNA is TGTGCCAGCAGCTTGGGGACCAACGCGAACACCGGGGAGCTGTTTTTT. Amino acid sequence: CASSLGTNANTGELFF.

At least ten counts were recorded for this clonotype. This chain links TRBV20-1 with TRBJ2-7, with D uncertain. CDR1 and CDR2 (germline): DFQATT, SNEGSKA (reference sequence). CDR3 length: 14 residues. V lost 0 bases and J 2 bases, leaving 11 bases between the germline ends. The CDR3 spells CSARDRRQTYEQYF. The CDR3 DNA sequence: TGCAGTGCTAGAGATAGGAGACAAACCTACGAGCAGTACTTC.

This clonotype has ten or more counts. The chain links TRBV28 to TRBJ2-3; D is possibly TRBD1 (5 bases). Germline V gives CDR1 MDHEN, CDR2 SYDVKM. The V and J ends lost 6 bases and 11 bases respectively, with 18 bases between them. This CDR3 is 13 amino acids long. CDR3 DNA: TGTGCCAGCAGACTACATAGTCAGGGTCGGCAGTATTTT. It translates to CASRLHSQGRQYF. Using reference TRBV28 and TRBJ2-3 for the parts outside the CDR3, the full variable domain is DVKVTQSSRYLVKRTGEKVFLECVQDMDHENMFWYRQDPGLGLRLIYFSYDVKMKEKGDIPEGYSVSREKKERFSLILESASTNQTSMYLCASRLHSQGRQYFGPGTRLTVL.

This chain joins TRBV7-8 and TRBJ2-7; D might be TRBD1 (6 bases). The CDR3 consists of 14 residues. Trimming left V 5 bases short and J 2 bases short, with 13 bases between. Germline loops: CDR1 SGHVS, CDR2 FQNEAQ. The CDR3 DNA is TGTGCCAGCAGCCCCGGACAGTGGACCTACGAGCAGTACTTC. The encoded protein is CASSPGQWTYEQYF.

The gene calls are TRBV18 and TRBJ2-1; D is uncertain. V was cut by 1 base and J by 5 bases, with 12 bases left in between. Germline CDR1 and CDR2: KGHSH and LQKENI. The CDR3 has 15 amino acids. The CDR3 region has the DNA TGTGCCAGCTCACCACGGGTCATCGCGAACAATGAGCAGTTCTTC. Protein product: CASSPRVIANNEQFF.

The chain is built from TRBV7-9 and TRBJ2-1; tentatively, D is TRBD1 (6 bases). V shed 5 bases and J shed 0 bases, with 20 bases lying between them. This CDR3 spans 18 amino acids. Germline V lookup: CDR1 SEHNR, CDR2 FQNEAQ (reference sequence). The CDR3 loop is CASSPSAGTTSSYNEQFF. As DNA, the CDR3 is TGTGCCAGCAGCCCCTCCGCAGGGACAACTAGCTCCTACAATGAGCAGTTCTTC.

This clonotype was seen many times. J is TRBJ2-2 and V is TRBV27, with D maybe TRBD1 (6 bases). Looked up from germline, CDR1 is MNHEY and CDR2 is SMNVEV (reference sequence). CDR3 length: 15 amino acids. Trimming shortened V by 3 bases and J by 1 base, and 9 bases separated the two germline ends. This CDR3 is CASSFSTGNTGELFF. The CDR3 DNA reads TGTGCCAGCAGTTTTTCGACAGGGAACACCGGGGAGCTGTTTTTT.

This clonotype was observed at least ten times. The chain couples TRBV11-2 to TRBJ2-5; 10 bases align to TRBD2. CDR3 length equals 15 residues. V gave up 1 base and J gave up 4 bases; unmatched junction bases: 3. Germline V gene data show CDR1 as SGHAT and CDR2 as FQNNGV. As DNA, the CDR3 is TGTGCCAGCAGCTTAGGGGGACTAGCGTCAGAGACCCAGTACTTC. Translated, it gives CASSLGGLASETQYF.

This clonotype occurred many times. The gene calls are TRBV12-3 or TRBV12-4 and TRBJ2-2; tentatively, D is TRBD1 or TRBD2 (6 bases each). This CDR3 region has 13 residues. The V gene lost 10 bases and the J gene lost 5 bases, with 14 bases spanning the gap. CDR3 amino acids: CAIRQGGTGELFF. Written as DNA, the CDR3 is TGTGCCATACGACAAGGGGGGACCGGGGAGCTGTTTTTT.

This clonotype turned up a few times. This chain links TRBV4-2 with TRBJ2-2, with 12 bases matching TRBD2. The CDR3 runs to 21 residues. Germline loops: CDR1 LGHNA, CDR2 YNFKEQ. V lost 1 base to trimming and J lost 6 bases; unmatched junction nucleotides: 18. CDR3 DNA sequence: TGTGCCAGCAGCCAAGCAGGACTAGCGGGATCAAGGCGCGTCGATGCCGGGGAGCTGTTTTTT. Translated: CASSQAGLAGSRRVDAGELFF.

The chain is built from TRBV20-1 and TRBJ2-4, with D perhaps TRBD1 or TRBD2 (5 bases each). V was shortened by 6 bases and J by 9 bases, with 12 bases between the two germline ends. There are 11 residues in the CDR3. CDR1 is DFQATT, CDR2 SNEGSKA, per germline (reference sequence). This chain's CDR3 is CSAGTPGIQYF. The DNA of the CDR3 is TGCAGTGCCGGGACCCCAGGCATTCAGTACTTC.

As for this clonotype: Just one base apart from a much larger clone, this may be a read error. The chain has TRBV6-5 and TRBJ2-5; D may correspond to TRBD1 or TRBD2 (5 bases each). CDR3 size: 14 residues. The V gene's germline CDR1 is MNHEY and CDR2 SVGAGI. The CDR3: CASSYSGTEDTQYF. CDR3 nucleotide sequence: TGTGCCAGCAGTTACTCCGGGACGGAAGACACCCAGTACTTC.

This clonotype was observed many times. This chain uses TRBV5-1 with TRBJ2-6, with D hard to call. Germline lookup yields CDR1 SGHRS and CDR2 YFSETQ. Trimming took off 3 bases at V and 3 bases at J, with 4 bases between the two ends. This CDR3 spans 13 amino acids. CDR3 DNA: TGCGCCAGCAGCTACAGTGGGGCCAACGTCCTGACTTTC. It yields the protein CASSYSGANVLTF.

This clonotype was seen at least ten times. The chain is built from TRBV6-1 and TRBJ2-7; 7 positions match TRBD1. The CDR3 extends over 14 amino acids. The trim removed 4 bases at V and 0 bases at J, leaving 3 bases unmatched. The germline gives CDR1 MNHNS, CDR2 SASEGT. The chain's CDR3 is CASSGTGSSYEQYF. The DNA of the CDR3 is TGTGCCAGCAGTGGGACAGGATCCTCCTACGAGCAGTACTTC.

This clonotype was observed a handful of times. The chain employs TRBV4-2 and TRBJ2-2; no clear D. Looked up from germline, CDR1 is LGHNA and CDR2 is YNFKEQ. This CDR3 has 13 amino acids. The V and J ends lost 2 bases and 4 bases respectively, with 5 bases between them. DNA for the CDR3: TGTGCCAGCAGCCAACAAGCCACCGGGGAGCTGTTTTTT. Translation: CASSQQATGELFF.

There are many counts of this clonotype. V and J are TRBV9 and TRBJ2-3; D remains unclear. Trimming removed 4 bases at V and 6 bases at J, with 6 bases between. This CDR3 is built from 11 residues. Germline CDR1 and CDR2: SGDLS and YYNGEE. The CDR3 is CASSNSDTQYF. CDR3 nucleotides: TGTGCCAGCAGCAACTCTGATACGCAGTATTTT.

This clonotype was counted at least ten times. The V gene is TRBV10-3, the J gene TRBJ1-2, with unresolved D. Trimming shortened V by 5 bases and J by 8 bases, and 9 bases separated the two germline ends. Germline V gene sequence: CDR1 ENHRY, CDR2 SYGVKD. The CDR3 sequence is 11 residues long. In DNA, the CDR3 is TGTGCCATCAGTCCTGGAGGAGGCTACACCTTC. This encodes CAISPGGGYTF.

The sample holds a few counts of this clonotype. V is TRBV19 and J is TRBJ2-2; D gene uncertain. V gave up 3 bases and J gave up 3 bases, with 5 bases separating them. CDR3 length: 13 amino acids. The germline V gene encodes CDR1 LNHDA and CDR2 SQIVND (reference sequence). As DNA, the CDR3 is TGTGCCAGTAGTATCCCCTACACCGGGGAGCTGTTTTTT. Its protein is CASSIPYTGELFF.